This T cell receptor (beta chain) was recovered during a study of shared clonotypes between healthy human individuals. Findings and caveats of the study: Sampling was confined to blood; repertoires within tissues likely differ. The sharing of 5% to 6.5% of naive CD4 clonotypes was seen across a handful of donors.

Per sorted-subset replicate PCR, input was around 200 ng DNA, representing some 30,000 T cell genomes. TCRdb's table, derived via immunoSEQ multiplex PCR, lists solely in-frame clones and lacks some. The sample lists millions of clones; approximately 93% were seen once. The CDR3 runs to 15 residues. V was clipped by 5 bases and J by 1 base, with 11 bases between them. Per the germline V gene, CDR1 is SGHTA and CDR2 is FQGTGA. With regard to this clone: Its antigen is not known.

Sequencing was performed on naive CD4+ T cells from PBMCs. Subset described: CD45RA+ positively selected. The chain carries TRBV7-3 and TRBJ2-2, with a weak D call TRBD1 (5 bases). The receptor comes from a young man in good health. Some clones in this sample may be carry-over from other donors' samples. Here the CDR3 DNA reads TGTGCCAGCAGCAAGGGGCGCGGGAACACCGGGGAGCTGTTTTTT. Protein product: CASSKGRGNTGELFF.